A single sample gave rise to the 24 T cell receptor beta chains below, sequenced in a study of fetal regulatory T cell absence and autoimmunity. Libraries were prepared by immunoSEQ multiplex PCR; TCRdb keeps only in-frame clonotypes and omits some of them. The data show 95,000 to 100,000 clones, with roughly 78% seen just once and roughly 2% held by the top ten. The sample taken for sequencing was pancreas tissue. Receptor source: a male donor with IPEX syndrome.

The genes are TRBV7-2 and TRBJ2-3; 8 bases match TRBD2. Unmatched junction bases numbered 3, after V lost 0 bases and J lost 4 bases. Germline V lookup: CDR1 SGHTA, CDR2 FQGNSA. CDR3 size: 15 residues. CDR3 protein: CASSLASGVPDTQYF. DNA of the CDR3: TGTGCCAGCAGCTTAGCTAGCGGGGTACCAGATACGCAGTATTTT.

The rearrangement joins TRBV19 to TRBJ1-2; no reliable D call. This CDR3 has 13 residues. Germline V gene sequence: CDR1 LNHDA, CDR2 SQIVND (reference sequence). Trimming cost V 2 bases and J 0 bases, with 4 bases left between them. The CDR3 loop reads CASSISANYGYTF. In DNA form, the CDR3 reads TGTGCCAGTAGTATATCAGCTAACTATGGCTACACCTTC.

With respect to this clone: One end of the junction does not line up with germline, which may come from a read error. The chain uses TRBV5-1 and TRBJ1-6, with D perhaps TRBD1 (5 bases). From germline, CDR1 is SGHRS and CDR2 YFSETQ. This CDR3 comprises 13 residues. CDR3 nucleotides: TGCGCCAGCAGCTTGGGGGAGGCGACAGTCGGTGTATTT. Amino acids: CASSLGEATVGVF.

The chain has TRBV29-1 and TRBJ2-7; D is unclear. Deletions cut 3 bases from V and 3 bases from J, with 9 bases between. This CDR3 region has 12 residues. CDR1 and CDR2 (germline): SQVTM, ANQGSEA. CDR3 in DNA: TGCAGCGTTGAGGGCAACCTCTACGAGCAGTACTTC. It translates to CSVEGNLYEQYF.

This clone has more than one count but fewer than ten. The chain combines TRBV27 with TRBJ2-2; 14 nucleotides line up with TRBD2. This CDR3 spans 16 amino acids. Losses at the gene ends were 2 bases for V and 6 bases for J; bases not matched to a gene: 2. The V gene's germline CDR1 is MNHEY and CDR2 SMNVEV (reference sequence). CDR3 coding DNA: TGTGCCAGCAGTTTACTGGGACTAGCGGGAGCCGGGGAGCTGTTTTTT. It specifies CASSLLGLAGAGELFF.

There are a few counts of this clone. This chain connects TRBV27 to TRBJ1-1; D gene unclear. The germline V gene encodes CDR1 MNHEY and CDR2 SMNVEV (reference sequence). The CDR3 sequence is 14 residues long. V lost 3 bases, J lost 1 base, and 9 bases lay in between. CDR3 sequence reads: CASSFRIRNTEAFF. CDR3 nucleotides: TGTGCCAGCAGTTTCAGGATTAGGAACACTGAAGCTTTCTTT.

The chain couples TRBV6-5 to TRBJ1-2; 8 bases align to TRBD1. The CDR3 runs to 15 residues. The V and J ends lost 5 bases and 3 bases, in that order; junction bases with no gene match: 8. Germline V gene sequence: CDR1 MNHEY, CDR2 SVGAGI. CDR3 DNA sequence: TGTGCCAGCAGTACACGCAGGGGGCTCGACTATGGCTACACCTTC. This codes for CASSTRRGLDYGYTF.

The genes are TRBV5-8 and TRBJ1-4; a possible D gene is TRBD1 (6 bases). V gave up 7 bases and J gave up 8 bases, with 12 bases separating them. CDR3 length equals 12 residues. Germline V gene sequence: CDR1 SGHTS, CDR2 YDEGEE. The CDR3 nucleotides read TGTGCCAGCGTCTTAGGGGGAGAAAAACTGTTTTTT. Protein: CASVLGGEKLFF.

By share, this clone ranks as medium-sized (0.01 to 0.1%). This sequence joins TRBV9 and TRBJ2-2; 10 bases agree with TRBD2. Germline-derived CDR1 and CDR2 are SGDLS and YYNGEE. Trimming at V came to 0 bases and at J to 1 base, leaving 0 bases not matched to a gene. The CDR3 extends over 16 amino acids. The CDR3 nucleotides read TGTGCCAGCAGCGTAGGGACTAGCGGGAACACCGGGGAGCTGTTTTTT. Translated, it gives CASSVGTSGNTGELFF.

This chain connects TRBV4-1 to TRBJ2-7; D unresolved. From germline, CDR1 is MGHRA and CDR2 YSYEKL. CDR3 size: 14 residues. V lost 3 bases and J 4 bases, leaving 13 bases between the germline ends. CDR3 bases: TGCGCCAGCAGCCATGTAGCAGGCAGGTACGAGCAGTACTTC. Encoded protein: CASSHVAGRYEQYF.

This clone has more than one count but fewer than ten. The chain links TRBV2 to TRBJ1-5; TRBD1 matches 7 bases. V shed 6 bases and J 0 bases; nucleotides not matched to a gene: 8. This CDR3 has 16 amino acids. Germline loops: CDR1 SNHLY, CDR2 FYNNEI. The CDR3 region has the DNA TGTGCCAGCAGGGAGGGGGCAGGGTATAGCAATCAGCCCCAGCATTTT. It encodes CASREGAGYSNQPQHF.

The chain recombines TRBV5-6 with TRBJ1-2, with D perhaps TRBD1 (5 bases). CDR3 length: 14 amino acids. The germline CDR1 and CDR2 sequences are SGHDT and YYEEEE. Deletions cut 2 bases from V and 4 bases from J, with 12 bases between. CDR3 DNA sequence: TGTGCCAGCAGCTTATGGGGGACCACCTATGGCTACACCTTC. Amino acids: CASSLWGTTYGYTF.

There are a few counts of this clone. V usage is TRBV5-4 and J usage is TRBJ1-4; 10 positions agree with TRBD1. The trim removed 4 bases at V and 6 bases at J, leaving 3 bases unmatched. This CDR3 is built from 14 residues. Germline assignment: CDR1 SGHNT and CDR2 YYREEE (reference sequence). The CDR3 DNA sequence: TGTGCCAGCAGCCGGGACAGGGGAGATGAAAAACTGTTTTTT. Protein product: CASSRDRGDEKLFF. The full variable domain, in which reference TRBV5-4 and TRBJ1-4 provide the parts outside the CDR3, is ETGVTQSPTHLIKTRGQQVTLRCSSQSGHNTVSWYQQALGQGPQFIFQYYREEENGRGNFPPRFSGLQFPNYSSELNVNALELDDSALYLCASSRDRGDEKLFFGSGTQLSVL.

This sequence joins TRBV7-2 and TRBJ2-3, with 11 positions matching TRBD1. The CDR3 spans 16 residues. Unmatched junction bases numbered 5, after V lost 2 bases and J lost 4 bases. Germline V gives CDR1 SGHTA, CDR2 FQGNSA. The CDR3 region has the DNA TGTGCCAGCAGCTTACGGACAGGGGGCGGCGCAGATACGCAGTATTTT. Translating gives CASSLRTGGGADTQYF.

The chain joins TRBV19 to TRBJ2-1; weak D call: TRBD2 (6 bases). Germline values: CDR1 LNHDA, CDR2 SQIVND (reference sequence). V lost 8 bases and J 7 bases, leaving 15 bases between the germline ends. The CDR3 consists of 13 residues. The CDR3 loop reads CASGPGDINEQFF. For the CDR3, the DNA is TGTGCCAGTGGCCCGGGAGATATTAATGAGCAGTTCTTC.

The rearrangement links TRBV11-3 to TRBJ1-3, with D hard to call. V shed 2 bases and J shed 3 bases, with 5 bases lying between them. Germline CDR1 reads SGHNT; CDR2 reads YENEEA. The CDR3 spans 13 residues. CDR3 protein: CASSLLRGNTIYF. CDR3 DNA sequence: TGTGCCAGCAGCTTACTACGTGGAAACACCATATATTTT.

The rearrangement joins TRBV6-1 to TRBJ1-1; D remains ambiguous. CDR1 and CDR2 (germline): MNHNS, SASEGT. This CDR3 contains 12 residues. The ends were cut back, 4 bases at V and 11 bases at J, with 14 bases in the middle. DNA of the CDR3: TGTGCCAGCAGTGCAAGCAGGTTGGTGGCTTTCTTT. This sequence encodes CASSASRLVAFF.

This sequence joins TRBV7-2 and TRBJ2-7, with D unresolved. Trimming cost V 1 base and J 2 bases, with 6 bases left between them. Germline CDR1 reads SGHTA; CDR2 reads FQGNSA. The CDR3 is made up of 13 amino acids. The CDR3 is CASSLGRTYEQYF. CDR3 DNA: TGTGCCAGCAGCTTAGGACGGACCTACGAGCAGTACTTC.

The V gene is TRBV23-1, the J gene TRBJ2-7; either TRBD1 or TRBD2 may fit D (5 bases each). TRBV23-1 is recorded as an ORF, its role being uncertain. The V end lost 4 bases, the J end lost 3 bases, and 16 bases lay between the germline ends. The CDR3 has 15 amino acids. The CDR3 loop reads CASSPPGPLDYEQYF. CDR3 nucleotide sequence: TGCGCCAGCAGTCCCCCGGGACCGCTAGACTACGAGCAGTACTTC.

The CDR3 is CASSLARTWGGYTF. The CDR3 nucleotides read TGTGCCAGCAGCTTAGCCAGGACCTGGGGTGGCTACACCTTC. This chain links TRBV7-2 with TRBJ1-2; D remains ambiguous. V gave up 0 bases and J gave up 7 bases, with 12 bases separating them. CDR1 and CDR2 from the germline V gene are SGHTA and FQGNSA. The CDR3 runs 14 residues.

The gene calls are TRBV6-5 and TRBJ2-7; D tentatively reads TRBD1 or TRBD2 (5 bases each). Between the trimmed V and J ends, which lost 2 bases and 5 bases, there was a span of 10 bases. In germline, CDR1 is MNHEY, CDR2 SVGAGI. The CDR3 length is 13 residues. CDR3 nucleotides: TGTGCCAGCAGTTACGGGGGAGTCAACGAGCAGTACTTC. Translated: CASSYGGVNEQYF.

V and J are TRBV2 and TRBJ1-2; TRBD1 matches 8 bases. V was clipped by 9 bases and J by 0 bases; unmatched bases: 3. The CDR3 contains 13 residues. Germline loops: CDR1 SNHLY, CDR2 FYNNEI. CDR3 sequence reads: CASLRGPNYGYTF. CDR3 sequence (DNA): TGTGCCAGTCTCAGGGGGCCTAACTATGGCTACACCTTC.

Here the CDR3 DNA reads TGTGCCAGCACGGACGACGAGGGGGATAATTCACCCCTCCACTTT. Amino acids: CASTDDEGDNSPLHF. V usage is TRBV9 and J usage is TRBJ1-6; D possibly corresponds to TRBD1 (6 bases). V shed 6 bases and J shed 5 bases, with 15 bases lying between them. The germline V gene encodes CDR1 SGDLS and CDR2 YYNGEE. This CDR3 is 15 amino acids long.

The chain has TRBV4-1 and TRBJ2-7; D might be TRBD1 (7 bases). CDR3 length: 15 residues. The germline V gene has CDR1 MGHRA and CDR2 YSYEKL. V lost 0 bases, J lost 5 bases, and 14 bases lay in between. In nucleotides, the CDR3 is TGCGCCAGCAGCCAAGAGGCAGGGGGGTTAGACGAGCAGTACTTC. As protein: CASSQEAGGLDEQYF.